The 30 T cell receptor beta chains reported below all come from one sample, sequenced in a study of blood T cell repertoires in COVID-19 (dated by TCRdb to 2018 to 2021). Receptors were amplified or captured by the immunoSEQ multiplex PCR assay. This immuneACCESS table, as held by TCRdb, lists in-frame sequences with V and J called but not all clones. Of the missing ones, under half trace to an unresolved V gene in checked studies; the others have no known cause. The sample yields about 200,000 clones; around nine tenths were counted once. The ten most abundant clones make up approximately 6.2% of the sample. The sequenced material came from peripheral blood. All receptors derive from a man aged 60-69 years who had recovered from COVID-19.

The chain recombines TRBV5-6 with TRBJ2-7, with 8 bases fitting TRBD1. This CDR3 has 14 amino acids. Germline V gene lookup returns CDR1 SGHDT and CDR2 YYEEEE. Unmatched junction bases numbered 6, after V lost 0 bases and J lost 7 bases. CDR3 in DNA: TGTGCCAGCAGCTTGGACAGGGGGACTGGGGAGCAGTACTTC. It codes for CASSLDRGTGEQYF.

The rearrangement uses TRBV12-5 and TRBJ1-6, with 8 bases aligning to TRBD1. The CDR3 has 13 residues. The germline V gene has CDR1 LGHNT and CDR2 FRNRAP. The V segment lost 5 bases and the J segment 10 bases; nucleotides outside the gene matches: 4. In DNA, the CDR3 is TGTGCTAGTGGTCCAAGACAGGGGTCACCCCTCCACTTT. Its protein product is CASGPRQGSPLHF.

The chain joins TRBV10-3 to TRBJ2-1; 7 bases line up with TRBD2. The CDR3 contains 18 residues. The V gene's germline CDR1 is ENHRY and CDR2 SYGVKD. V was pared by 10 bases and J by 0 bases, with 18 bases of the junction left unmatched. Here the CDR3 reads CATSPRLASVPSYNEQFF. The CDR3 coding sequence is TGTGCCACCTCACCTCGACTAGCATCGGTGCCCTCCTACAATGAGCAGTTCTTC.

This sequence joins TRBV28 and TRBJ1-5; weak D call: TRBD1 (6 bases). V lost 3 bases, J lost 11 bases, and 14 bases lay in between. This CDR3 comprises 13 residues. Germline V gene sequence: CDR1 MDHEN, CDR2 SYDVKM. CDR3 in DNA: TGTGCCAGCAGTTTGGACAGAGTAAGGACCCAGCATTTT. Protein product: CASSLDRVRTQHF.

CDR3 region: CASSLARGDTIYF. For the CDR3, the DNA is TGTGCCAGCAGCTTAGCTCGGGGGGACACCATATATTTT. The genes are TRBV7-3 and TRBJ1-3; perhaps TRBD1 as D (5 bases). In germline, CDR1 is SGHTA, CDR2 FQGTGA. The ends were cut back, 2 bases at V and 8 bases at J, with 10 bases in the middle. CDR3 length: 13 residues.

The gene calls are TRBV2 and TRBJ2-1, with 9 bases aligning to TRBD2. Per the germline V gene, CDR1 is SNHLY and CDR2 is FYNNEI. CDR3 length: 16 residues. Losses at the gene ends were 7 bases for V and 0 bases for J; bases not matched to a gene: 7. The CDR3 nucleotides read TGTGCCAGCATGTCTAGCGGGGCTAGCTCCTACAATGAGCAGTTCTTC. Protein sequence: CASMSSGASSYNEQFF.

This clone was counted between two and nine times. The V and J genes are TRBV7-8 and TRBJ1-2; D not resolved. This CDR3 is 14 amino acids long. The germline V and J ends were trimmed by 5 bases and 4 bases, with 14 bases remaining between them. Germline V gives CDR1 SGHVS, CDR2 FQNEAQ. The CDR3: CASSPLTYGYGYTF. DNA for the CDR3: TGTGCCAGCAGCCCTCTCACCTACGGCTATGGCTACACCTTC.

The chain links TRBV5-1 to TRBJ2-3; unclear D gene. The V gene's germline CDR1 is SGHRS and CDR2 YFSETQ. This CDR3 has 12 residues. Trimming took off 2 bases at V and 6 bases at J, with 7 bases between the two ends. CDR3 nucleotides: TGCGCCAGCAGCTTCAACTCGGATACGCAGTATTTT. It yields the protein CASSFNSDTQYF.

This chain joins TRBV9 and TRBJ2-7; 10 bases align to TRBD1. The CDR3 is 16 amino acids. Trimming removed 0 bases from V and 3 bases from J; junction bases left unmatched: 6. CDR1 SGDLS and CDR2 YYNGEE come from the germline V gene. The chain's CDR3 is CASSVGETGGLYEQYF. The CDR3 DNA reads TGTGCCAGCAGCGTAGGAGAGACAGGGGGCCTCTACGAGCAGTACTTC.

The chain is built from TRBV3-1 (or the pseudogene TRBV3-2) and TRBJ1-3, with D possibly being TRBD1 (6 bases). Germline V gene lookup returns CDR1 LGHDT and CDR2 YNNKEL (reference sequence). There are 14 residues in the CDR3. V lost 2 bases to trimming and J lost 1 base, with 6 bases between them. The CDR3 loop is CASSQTGSGNTIYF. In nucleotides, the CDR3 is TGTGCCAGCAGCCAAACAGGGTCTGGAAACACCATATATTTT.

This sequence joins TRBV28 and TRBJ1-6; 7 bases are shared with TRBD1. CDR3 length: 16 amino acids. From germline, CDR1 is MDHEN and CDR2 SYDVKM. Germline trimming cut 5 bases from V and 0 bases from J; bases unmatched to any gene: 4. CDR3 residues: CASSRDSSSYNSPLHF. The CDR3 coding sequence is TGTGCCAGCAGTCGGGACAGCAGCTCCTATAATTCACCCCTCCACTTT.

The J gene is TRBJ2-2, the V gene TRBV19, with D perhaps matching TRBD2 (6 bases). The V end was cut by 4 bases, the J end by 8 bases, with 26 bases between. CDR1 and CDR2 from the germline V gene are LNHDA and SQIVND (reference sequence). CDR3 length: 18 residues. CDR3 in DNA: TGTGCCAGTAGTACCGGGGTAGCGGCGTCCCTAAGGTCGGGGGAGCTGTTTTTT. Translating it yields CASSTGVAASLRSGELFF.

The chain carries TRBV7-9 and TRBJ1-2, with D tentatively TRBD1 (6 bases). CDR1 and CDR2 from the germline V gene are SEHNR and FQNEAQ (reference sequence). This CDR3 region has 17 residues. The ends were cut back, 6 bases at V and 8 bases at J, with 28 bases in the middle. The CDR3 reads CASRPPALTDRRPGYTF. The CDR3 DNA is TGTGCCAGCAGACCCCCCGCCCTAACGGACAGAAGGCCGGGCTACACCTTC. The full variable domain, in which reference TRBV7-9 and TRBJ1-2 provide the parts outside the CDR3, is DTGVSQNPRHKITKRGQNVTFRCDPISEHNRLYWYRQTLGQGPEFLTYFQNEAQLEKSRLLSDRFSAERPKGSFSTLEIQRTEQGDSAMYLCASRPPALTDRRPGYTFGSGTRLTVV.

The chain is built from TRBV11-2 and TRBJ2-2, with TRBD2 matching over 9 bases. The CDR3 has 15 amino acids. V lost 10 bases and J lost 7; bases outside the gene matches: 13. CDR1 is SGHAT and CDR2 is FQNNGV in the germline V gene. CDR3 nucleotides: TGTGCCACCTCAAAGCAGGCGGGAGGGGACGGGGAGCTGTTTTTT. Protein sequence: CATSKQAGGDGELFF.

The rearrangement links TRBV10-2 to TRBJ1-2, with no clear D. Germline assignment: CDR1 WSHSY and CDR2 SAAADI. The CDR3 is 13 residues long. Trimming left V 6 bases short and J 5 bases short, with 13 bases between. The CDR3 reads CASSREGGYGYTF. The CDR3 nucleotides read TGCGCCAGCAGCCGGGAGGGAGGGTATGGCTACACCTTC.

This clone was observed once. The chain carries TRBV6-5 and TRBJ1-1; 7 positions agree with TRBD1. The V and J ends lost 5 bases and 10 bases, in that order; junction bases with no gene match: 7. Germline CDR1 MNHEY, CDR2 SVGAGI. This CDR3 spans 12 amino acids. The CDR3 reads CASSIDRELAFF. The CDR3, as DNA: TGTGCCAGCAGTATCGACAGGGAACTAGCTTTCTTT.

The chain uses TRBV19 and TRBJ1-1; TRBD1 agrees at 9 bases. The CDR3 runs 13 residues. From germline, CDR1 is LNHDA and CDR2 SQIVND (reference sequence). V trimming: 7 bases; J trimming: 6 bases; junction bases outside the gene matches: 6. In nucleotides, the CDR3 is TGTGCCAGTACCGGACAGGGGTTCGCTGAAGCTTTCTTT. It codes for CASTGQGFAEAFF.

The CDR3 coding sequence is TGTGCCAGCAGCGGCGGGGGCCTCTCTGGGGCCAACGTCCTGACTTTC. Its protein product is CASSGGGLSGANVLTF. This chain connects TRBV9 to TRBJ2-6; tentative D call: TRBD2 (7 bases). Trimming took off 3 bases at V and 0 bases at J, with 10 bases between the two ends. CDR1 is SGDLS, CDR2 YYNGEE, per germline. The CDR3 has 16 residues.

The chain joins TRBV19 to TRBJ2-7; 10 bases are shared with TRBD2. The CDR3 is 16 residues long. V lost 4 bases and J lost 0; bases outside the gene matches: 6. Germline V CDR1 and CDR2: LNHDA, SQIVND (reference sequence). CDR3 protein: CASSTRTSGHSYEQYF. CDR3 sequence (DNA): TGTGCCAGTAGTACCCGGACTAGCGGTCACTCCTACGAGCAGTACTTC.

The chain uses TRBV9 and TRBJ1-6; D possibly corresponds to TRBD1 (5 bases). The CDR3 runs 15 residues. Germline CDR1 is SGDLS and CDR2 is YYNGEE. V dropped 0 bases and J dropped 7 bases, with 11 bases sitting between them. The CDR3 loop is CASSVADSANSPLHF. The CDR3 bases are TGTGCCAGCAGCGTAGCTGACAGCGCCAATTCACCCCTCCACTTT. The complete variable domain, with remaining parts taken from reference TRBV9 and TRBJ1-6, reads DSGVTQTPKHLITATGQRVTLRCSPRSGDLSVYWYQQSLDQGLQFLIQYYNGEERAKGNILERFSAQQFPDLHSELNLSSLELGDSALYFCASSVADSANSPLHFGNGTRLTVT.

This clone has just one count. The V call is TRBV6-5, the J call TRBJ2-7, with 7 bases identical to TRBD1. Germline V gene sequence: CDR1 MNHEY, CDR2 SVGAGI. Unmatched junction bases numbered 12, after V lost 6 bases and J lost 4 bases. The CDR3 is made up of 15 amino acids. In DNA form, the CDR3 reads TGTGCCAGCAGCGACCCGGGACAGCCACCGTACGAGCAGTACTTC. It specifies CASSDPGQPPYEQYF.

This chain joins TRBV10-3 and TRBJ2-2; 8 positions agree with TRBD1. CDR3 size: 18 residues. V lost 0 bases to trimming and J lost 0 bases; unmatched junction nucleotides: 6. Per germline, CDR1 ENHRY and CDR2 SYGVKD. CDR3 sequence: CAISESFGRGPNTGELFF. CDR3 DNA sequence: TGTGCCATCAGTGAGTCGTTCGGCAGGGGGCCGAACACCGGGGAGCTGTTTTTT.

The chain couples TRBV7-9 to TRBJ2-3, with a weak D call TRBD2 (7 bases). Between the trimmed V and J ends, which lost 5 bases and 6 bases, there was a span of 18 bases. The V gene's germline CDR1 is SEHNR and CDR2 FQNEAQ (reference sequence). The CDR3 runs 15 residues. DNA of the CDR3: TGTGCCAGCAGCCCCGACGTGGGGGGGCCGGATACGCAGTATTTT. Translating gives CASSPDVGGPDTQYF.

Here the CDR3 reads CASSDRETQYF. CDR3 nucleotide sequence: TGCGCCAGCAGCGATCGGGAGACCCAGTACTTC. The chain employs TRBV5-1 and TRBJ2-5; D remains ambiguous. CDR3 size: 11 residues. The ends were cut back, 4 bases at V and 5 bases at J, with 6 bases in the middle. Germline V gives CDR1 SGHRS, CDR2 YFSETQ.

CDR3 sequence: CASSVDPGTAYNEQFF. DNA of the CDR3: TGTGCCAGCAGCGTAGACCCCGGGACAGCCTACAATGAGCAGTTCTTC. The J gene is TRBJ2-1, the V gene TRBV9; 7 bases are a match to TRBD1. With V trimmed by 0 bases and J by 2 bases, 5 bases remained unmatched. This CDR3 region has 16 residues. Germline CDR1 SGDLS, CDR2 YYNGEE.

J is TRBJ1-1 and V is TRBV7-9; possible D gene TRBD1, 6 bases. V lost 4 bases to trimming and J lost 8 bases, with 14 bases between them. This CDR3 comprises 13 residues. Germline values: CDR1 SEHNR, CDR2 FQNEAQ (reference sequence). The CDR3, as DNA: TGTGCCAGCAGCTCTGAAGGACAGAGCGAAGCTTTCTTT. Translated: CASSSEGQSEAFF.

This sequence joins TRBV6-5 and TRBJ1-5; D perhaps matches TRBD1 (5 bases). V gave up 8 bases and J gave up 2 bases, with 10 bases separating them. Per germline, CDR1 MNHEY and CDR2 SVGAGI. The CDR3 is made up of 13 amino acids. Here the CDR3 DNA reads TGTGCCAGCGGGGGGGTCGGCAATCAGCCCCAGCATTTT. This codes for CASGGVGNQPQHF.

The V call is TRBV6-5, the J call TRBJ2-2; D ambiguous. CDR1 and CDR2 (germline): MNHEY, SVGAGI. CDR3 length: 12 amino acids. V was shortened by 5 bases and J by 6 bases, with 7 bases between the two germline ends. This CDR3 is CASSLSPGELFF. The DNA of the CDR3 is TGTGCCAGCAGTCTATCTCCCGGGGAGCTGTTTTTT.

The chain employs TRBV6-6 and TRBJ2-2; 8 nucleotides agree with TRBD1. The CDR3 consists of 17 residues. The J segment lost 3 bases and the V segment lost 6 bases, leaving 12 bases of the junction unmatched. Looked up from germline, CDR1 is MNHNY and CDR2 is SVGAGI (reference sequence). CDR3 sequence reads: CASSRGAGGLDTGELFF. For the CDR3, the DNA is TGTGCCAGCAGCCGAGGGGCAGGGGGCCTGGACACCGGGGAGCTGTTTTTT.

The J gene is TRBJ2-7, the V gene TRBV6-5; D unclear. Trimming took off 2 bases at V and 4 bases at J, with 18 bases between the two ends. Germline-derived CDR1 and CDR2 are MNHEY and SVGAGI. The CDR3 is made up of 16 amino acids. DNA for the CDR3: TGTGCCAGCAGTTACACCCTACAGACGGTTCATTACGAGCAGTACTTC. This translates into CASSYTLQTVHYEQYF.